This TCR beta chain appears in the sequencing data of a study of blood T cell repertoires in COVID-19. Whole-study context: Italy, Spain and the United States were the sources of the convalescent and acute COVID-19 samples. The cDNA or gDNA used as material had been derived from T cells, B-cell-depleted T cells, or PBMCs.

Authors' methods: Amplification of reference gene primers was used by the study to estimate nucleated cell counts. Measured with immunoSEQ multiplex PCR; TCRdb has only the in-frame clones, and not every one. Clone size and the V and J calls come from that table; the DNA yielded D and trimming. The data show some 180,000 clones, 65% to 85% seen once. One Seattle source followed patients from active infection through their disease course. CDR3 length: 13 residues. Germline V gene lookup returns CDR1 MDHEN and CDR2 SYDVKM. V was cut by 7 bases and J by 9 bases, with 16 bases left in between. This clonotype was sampled from a woman between 40 and 50 years old with COVID-19, enrolled during active disease. Sequenced sample: peripheral blood. The rearrangement links TRBV28 to TRBJ2-1; a weak D match, TRBD1 (6 bases). The CDR3 bases are TGTGCCAGCATTACGACCAGGGGCGGTGAGCAGTTCTTC. This translates into CASITTRGGEQFF.